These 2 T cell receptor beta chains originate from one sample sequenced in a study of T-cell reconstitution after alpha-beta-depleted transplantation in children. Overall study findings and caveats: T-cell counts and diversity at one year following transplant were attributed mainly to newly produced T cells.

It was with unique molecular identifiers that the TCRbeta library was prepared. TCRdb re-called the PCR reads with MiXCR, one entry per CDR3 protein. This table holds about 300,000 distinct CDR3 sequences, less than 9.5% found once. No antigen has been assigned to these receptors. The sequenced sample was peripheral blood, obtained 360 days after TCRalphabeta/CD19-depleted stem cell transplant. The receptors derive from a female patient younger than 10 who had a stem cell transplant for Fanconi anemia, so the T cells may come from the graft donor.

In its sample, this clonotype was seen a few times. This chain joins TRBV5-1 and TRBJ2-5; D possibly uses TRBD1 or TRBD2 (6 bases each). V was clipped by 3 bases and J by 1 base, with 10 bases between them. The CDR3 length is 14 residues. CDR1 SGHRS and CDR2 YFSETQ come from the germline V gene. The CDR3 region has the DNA TGCGCCAGCAGCTCCACGGGGGCCCAAGAGACCCAGTACTTC. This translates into CASSSTGAQETQYF.

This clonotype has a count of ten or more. CDR3 in DNA: TGCAGTGCTAGAGATGTCCGGGGACTAGCGGGATACAATGAGCAGTTCTTC. It yields the protein CSARDVRGLAGYNEQFF. The chain uses TRBV20-1 and TRBJ2-1; 13 bases match TRBD2. Looked up from germline, CDR1 is DFQATT and CDR2 is SNEGSKA (reference sequence). V lost 0 bases, J lost 4 bases, and 6 bases stayed unmatched. The CDR3 loop spans 17 amino acids.